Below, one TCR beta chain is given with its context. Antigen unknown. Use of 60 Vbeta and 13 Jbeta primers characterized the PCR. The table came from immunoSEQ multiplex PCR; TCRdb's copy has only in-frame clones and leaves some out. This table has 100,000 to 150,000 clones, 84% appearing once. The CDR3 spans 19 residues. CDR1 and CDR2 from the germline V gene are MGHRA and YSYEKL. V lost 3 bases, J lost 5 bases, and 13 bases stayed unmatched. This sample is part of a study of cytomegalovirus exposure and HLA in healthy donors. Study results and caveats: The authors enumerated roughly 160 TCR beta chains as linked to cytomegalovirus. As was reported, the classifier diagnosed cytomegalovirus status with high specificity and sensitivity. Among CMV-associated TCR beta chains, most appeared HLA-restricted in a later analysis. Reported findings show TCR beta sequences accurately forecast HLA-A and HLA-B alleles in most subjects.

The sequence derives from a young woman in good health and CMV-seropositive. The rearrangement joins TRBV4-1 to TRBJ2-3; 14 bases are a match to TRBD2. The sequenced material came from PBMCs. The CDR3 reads CASSQPPGLAGAPEDTQYF. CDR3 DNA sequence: TGCGCCAGCAGCCAGCCCCCGGGACTAGCGGGGGCCCCAGAAGATACGCAGTATTTT.